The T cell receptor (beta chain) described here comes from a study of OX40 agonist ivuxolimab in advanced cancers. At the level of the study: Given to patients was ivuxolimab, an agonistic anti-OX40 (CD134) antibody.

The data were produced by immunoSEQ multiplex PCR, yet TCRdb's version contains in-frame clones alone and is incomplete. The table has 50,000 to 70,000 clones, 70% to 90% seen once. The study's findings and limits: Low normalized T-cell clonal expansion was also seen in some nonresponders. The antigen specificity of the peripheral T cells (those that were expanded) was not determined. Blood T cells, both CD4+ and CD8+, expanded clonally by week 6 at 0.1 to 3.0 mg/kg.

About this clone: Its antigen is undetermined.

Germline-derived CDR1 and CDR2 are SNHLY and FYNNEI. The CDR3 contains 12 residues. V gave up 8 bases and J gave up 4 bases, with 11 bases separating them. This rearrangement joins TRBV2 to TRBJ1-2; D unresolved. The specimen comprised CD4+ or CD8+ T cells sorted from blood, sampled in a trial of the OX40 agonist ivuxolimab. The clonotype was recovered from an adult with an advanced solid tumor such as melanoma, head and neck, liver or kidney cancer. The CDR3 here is CASSEGRYGYTF. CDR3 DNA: TGTGCCAGCTCTGAGGGCCGCTATGGCTACACCTTC.